These T cell receptor beta chains were read from a single sample in a study of PD-1 blockade in mismatch repair-deficient tumors. Produced via immunoSEQ multiplex PCR; TCRdb's table is partial and in-frame only. The sample includes 100,000 or so clones, 65% to 85% seen only once; the top ten take approximately 6.8%. Sequenced here: peripheral blood, sampled roughly 35 weeks after starting pembrolizumab. These receptor sequences come from an adult with mismatch repair-deficient cancer. Both conserved end residues are part of each CDR3. D genes are given only for firm matches. Size values are once, few and many counts, or a class for expanded clones, and some rows have none.

v_gene,abundance,j_gene,d_gene,CDR3aa,CDR3nt
TRBV6-5,.,TRBJ2-1,TRBD2,CASSYRREGNNEQFF,TGTGCCAGCAGTTACAGGCGGGAGGGAAACAATGAGCAGTTCTTC
TRBV18,.,TRBJ1-1,.,CASHTDTGRVNTEAFF,TGTGCCAGCCACACGGATACAGGGAGGGTGAACACTGAAGCTTTCTTT
TRBV27,.,TRBJ1-2,TRBD1,CASSPRQGEDGYTF,TGTGCCAGCAGTCCTCGACAGGGGGAGGACGGCTACACCTTC
TRBV27,.,TRBJ1-2,TRBD1,CASTTAGTGNGYTF,TGTGCCAGTACAACCGCCGGGACAGGGAACGGCTACACCTTC
TRBV5-4,.,TRBJ2-5,.,CASSPISGGETQYF,TGTGCCAGCAGCCCCATCTCGGGCGGAGAGACCCAGTACTTC
TRBV4-2,.,TRBJ2-7,.,CASSQDGEGFHEQYF,TGTGCCAGCAGCCAAGATGGCGAGGGTTTCCACGAGCAGTACTTC
TRBV30,few,TRBJ2-7,.,CAWMAGGHHEQYF,TGTGCCTGGATGGCTGGGGGGCACCACGAGCAGTACTTC
TRBV6-1,medium-sized,TRBJ2-7,.,CASSEAWTANYEQYF,TGTGCCAGCAGTGAAGCCTGGACAGCCAATTACGAGCAGTACTTC
TRBV5-1,.,TRBJ1-1,.,CASSYNGRGTEAFF,TGCGCCAGCAGCTATAACGGAAGGGGCACTGAAGCTTTCTTT
TRBV4-3,.,TRBJ1-1,.,CASSQEIQGYPNTEAFF,TGCGCCAGCAGCCAAGAGATCCAGGGATATCCGAACACTGAAGCTTTCTTT
TRBV15,.,TRBJ1-4,.,CATSPFQTTNEKLFF,TGTGCCACCAGCCCGTTCCAGACAACTAATGAAAAACTGTTTTTT
TRBV19,.,TRBJ2-7,.,CASSMGSGDSQYF,TGTGCCAGTAGTATGGGATCCGGGGACTCGCAGTACTTC
TRBV9,.,TRBJ2-1,TRBD2,CASSNSGRNYNEQFF,TGTGCCAGCAGCAATAGCGGGAGGAATTACAATGAGCAGTTCTTC
TRBV14,.,TRBJ2-5,TRBD2,CASSDPTSGETQYF,TGTGCCAGCAGCGACCCGACTAGCGGGGAGACCCAGTACTTC
TRBV4-1,.,TRBJ2-1,.,CASSQARQYYNEQFF,TGCGCCAGCAGCCAAGCGCGACAGTACTACAATGAGCAGTTCTTC
TRBV5-1,.,TRBJ1-1,TRBD1,CASSSGQGNTEAFF,TGCGCCAGCAGCTCGGGACAGGGAAACACTGAAGCTTTCTTT
TRBV27,.,TRBJ2-7,TRBD1,CASTSPGTGFF,TGTGCCAGCACTTCACCCGGGACAGGGTTTTTC
TRBV5-1,.,TRBJ1-5,.,CASSLGGGNQPQHF,TGCGCCAGCAGCCTGGGCGGAGGGAATCAGCCCCAGCATTTT
TRBV5-8,.,TRBJ2-3,.,CASNLGQVGTDTQYF,TGTGCCAGCAACCTCGGGCAGGTGGGGACAGATACGCAGTATTTT
TRBV29-1,.,TRBJ1-1,TRBD1,CSGGQRDTEAFF,TGCAGCGGGGGACAGAGAGACACTGAAGCTTTCTTT
TRBV7-8,.,TRBJ2-2,TRBD1,CASRLQGTGSGELFF,TGTGCCAGCAGGCTACAGGGGACGGGCTCCGGGGAGCTGTTTTTT